Listed here are 2 T cell receptor beta chains from one sample, sequenced in a study of OX40 agonist ivuxolimab in advanced cancers. Profiled with immunoSEQ multiplex PCR; TCRdb holds only in-frame clones, not every one. Among tens of thousands of clones listed, 75% to 90% were seen once. The material was CD4+ or CD8+ T cells sorted from blood, obtained in a trial of the OX40 agonist ivuxolimab. The receptors were gathered from an adult with an advanced solid tumor such as melanoma, head and neck, liver or kidney cancer.

The chain combines TRBV18 with TRBJ1-2, with D possibly TRBD1 on 5 matching bases. Germline-derived CDR1 and CDR2 are KGHSH and LQKENI. The V gene lost 3 bases and the J gene lost 7 bases, with 15 bases spanning the gap. The CDR3 contains 14 residues. CDR3 bases: TGTGCCAGCTCACCGCCCGGGACCGGCGGTGGCTACACCTTC. Translated, it gives CASSPPGTGGGYTF.

The chain employs TRBV6-5 and TRBJ1-2, with D unresolved. From germline, CDR1 is MNHEY and CDR2 SVGAGI. There are 11 residues in the CDR3. Trimming took 5 bases from V and 6 from J, leaving 7 bases between them. The CDR3 region is CASSRVDGYTF. The CDR3, as DNA: TGTGCCAGCAGTAGGGTAGATGGCTACACCTTC.